The following is a TCR beta chain sequence with its context. The antigen remains unidentified. The data stem from a study of cytomegalovirus exposure and HLA in healthy donors. Study-wide context: The Caucasian-associated ancestry cluster held roughly 84% of roughly 370 genotyped donors. Broader study findings: A later analysis reportedly found that, within productive TCRs, an Asian-associated ancestry cluster had fewer N-insertions than the mean observed across the roughly 700 donors.

PCR used 60 Vbeta primers and 13 Jbeta primers. Only in-frame clones appear in the TCRdb table, and some are missing; sequencing was by immunoSEQ multiplex PCR. Among approximately 190,000 clones listed, approximately 81% were seen once. The CDR3 totals 13 residues. The germline CDR1 and CDR2 sequences are SGHTA and FQGNSA. V dropped 5 bases and J dropped 4; count of bases not matched to a gene: 2. The receptor's source is a boy aged 5-17 years in good health and CMV-seronegative. This chain joins TRBV7-2 and TRBJ1-2; TRBD1 matches at 9 bases. The material sequenced was PBMCs. The CDR3 DNA reads TGTGCCAGCAGCACAGGGGGCGGCTATGGCTACACCTTC. Encoded protein: CASSTGGGYGYTF.